This T cell receptor beta chain was recovered during a study of T cell responses to AZD1222 COVID-19 vaccine. Using immunoSEQ multiplex PCR, the repertoire was profiled, and TCRdb retains in-frame clones only, with some absent. The sample includes about 100,000 clones, more than 85% of them seen just once. The V gene's germline CDR1 is GTSNPN and CDR2 SVGIG (reference sequence). The V segment lost 3 bases and the J segment 5 bases; nucleotides outside the gene matches: 10. The CDR3 length is 15 residues. The sequenced sample was peripheral blood, obtained on day 0 of AZD1222 vaccination. This clonotype originated in an adult in good health. The rearrangement uses TRBV30 and TRBJ1-1, with 9 positions matching TRBD1. The DNA for the CDR3 is TGTGCCTGGAGCCACACAGGGGGCGGGGGAACTGAAGCTTTCTTT. Translation gives CAWSHTGGGGTEAFF.